This TCR beta chain was identified during a study of cytotoxic CD8 clonotypes in ibrutinib-treated CLL. Data came from immunoSEQ multiplex PCR; TCRdb stores just in-frame clones and leaves some out. This table has about 15,000 clones, approximately 60% appearing once. The CDR3 runs to 14 residues. With V trimmed by 3 bases and J by 4 bases, 5 bases remained unmatched. The germline V gene encodes CDR1 KGHSH and CDR2 LQKENI. This specimen was PBMCs, taken before ibrutinib treatment. This chain joins TRBV18 and TRBJ2-5; TRBD1 matches 7 bases. This sequence was found in a human donor with chronic lymphocytic leukemia. CDR3 region: CASSPKYRGETQYF. CDR3 sequence (DNA): TGTGCCAGCTCACCGAAGTACAGGGGAGAGACCCAGTACTTC.